This TCR beta chain appears in the sequencing data of a study of identical twins. TCRdb re-called the 5' RACE reads with MiXCR, one entry per CDR3 protein. The sample holds around 1.7 million distinct CDR3 sequences, about 31% seen once. Trimming at V came to 5 bases and at J to 2 bases, leaving 6 bases not matched to a gene. Germline V gives CDR1 MDHEN, CDR2 SYDVKM. The CDR3 has 14 residues. Comment on this clonotype: Its antigen is not identified.

Study results and caveats: Among monozygotic twins, out-of-frame TCR alpha sharing exceeded what models predicted. The degree of excess twin sharing was weaker in beta out-of-frame sequences.

The receptor comes from a newborn girl in good health. The rearrangement uses TRBV28 and TRBJ2-7; 7 bases fit TRBD2. The sample comprised cord blood. CDR3 sequence reads: CASSLWDYTYEQYF. The DNA for the CDR3 is TGTGCCAGCAGTCTGTGGGACTATACCTACGAGCAGTACTTC.